A single T cell receptor (beta chain) is shown here with its context. Clones were read by immunoSEQ multiplex PCR, and TCRdb kept only the in-frame ones, dropping some. The top ten clones hold less than 5.5% of a sample with fewer than 40,000 clones, roughly 83% of them seen once. This entry is derived from a study of T cells in tuberculosis. Specified time point: new active TB diagnosis, blood taken before or within 7 days of starting treatment. The receptor was derived from an adult with tuberculosis. The input for sequencing was PBMCs, taken at tuberculosis diagnosis.

The CDR3 region has the DNA TGTGCCAGCAGGAAACAGGGAAGTGGTTACAATGAGCAGTTCTTC. It specifies CASRKQGSGYNEQFF. The chain carries TRBV6-1 and TRBJ2-1; maybe TRBD1 (6 bases). CDR1 is MNHNS, CDR2 SASEGT, per germline. The V end lost 6 bases, the J end lost 4 bases, and 16 bases lay between the germline ends. The CDR3 consists of 15 residues.